This passage covers 15 T cell receptor beta chains from one sample sequenced in a study of T cell responses to AZD1222 COVID-19 vaccine. The table came from immunoSEQ multiplex PCR; TCRdb's copy has only in-frame clones and leaves some out. The repertoire has 150,000 or so clones, approximately 90% of them found once; the top ten carry around 4%. Sequencing was performed on peripheral blood, taken on day 0 of AZD1222 vaccination. These receptors came from an adult in good health.

The chain couples TRBV28 to TRBJ2-4; no reliable D call. V was clipped by 6 bases and J by 1 base, with 13 bases between them. The CDR3 is made up of 15 amino acids. Per the germline V gene, CDR1 is MDHEN and CDR2 is SYDVKM. CDR3 residues: CASSVQSFAKNIQYF. The CDR3 DNA is TGTGCCAGCAGCGTACAATCATTCGCCAAAAACATTCAGTACTTC.

The chain couples TRBV11-3 to TRBJ2-2, with D perhaps matching TRBD1 or TRBD2 (6 bases each). Trimming left V 5 bases short and J 3 bases short, with 13 bases between. Germline CDR1 SGHNT, CDR2 YENEEA. The CDR3 spans 15 residues. The DNA for the CDR3 is TGTGCCAGCAGCGGGGGGCGAACGGACACCGGGGAGCTGTTTTTT. Encoded protein: CASSGGRTDTGELFF.

The V gene is TRBV5-1, the J gene TRBJ2-1; 11 nucleotides line up with TRBD2. Germline V gene lookup returns CDR1 SGHRS and CDR2 YFSETQ. The length of the CDR3 is 14 residues. V shed 1 base and J 8 bases; nucleotides not matched to a gene: 2. CDR3 loop: CASSLRLAGHEQFF. For the CDR3, the DNA is TGCGCCAGCAGCTTGAGACTAGCGGGACATGAGCAGTTCTTC.

This clone appeared a single time. CDR3 loop: CASSLSPGYMNEQFF. Here the CDR3 DNA reads TGTGCCAGCAGCTTGTCGCCAGGGTATATGAATGAGCAGTTCTTC. J is TRBJ2-1 and V is TRBV5-4; D might be TRBD1 (5 bases). With 1 base removed from V and 7 bases from J, the gap between germline ends came to 15 bases. The length of the CDR3 is 15 residues. CDR1 and CDR2 from the germline V gene are SGHNT and YYREEE (reference sequence).

The chain recombines TRBV5-5 with TRBJ2-1, with D tentatively TRBD2 (5 bases). Between the trimmed V and J ends, which lost 0 bases and 8 bases, there was a span of 18 bases. Germline V gene sequence: CDR1 SGHKS, CDR2 YYEKEE (reference sequence). The CDR3 consists of 16 residues. CDR3 residues: CASSLAGGSLFDEQFF. As DNA, the CDR3 is TGTGCCAGCAGCTTGGCCGGTGGGAGCCTCTTTGATGAGCAGTTCTTC.

The V and J genes are TRBV5-1 and TRBJ1-4; 7 nucleotides agree with TRBD1. V was pared by 4 bases and J by 11 bases, with 11 bases of the junction left unmatched. Germline V gene lookup returns CDR1 SGHRS and CDR2 YFSETQ. CDR3 length: 14 amino acids. The CDR3 protein is CASSNGEPGGKLFF. In nucleotides, the CDR3 is TGCGCCAGCAGCAACGGGGAGCCAGGGGGGAAACTGTTTTTT.

The chain couples TRBV9 to TRBJ1-1, with D possibly TRBD1 on 6 matching bases. Germline-derived CDR1 and CDR2 are SGDLS and YYNGEE. The V end lost 1 base, the J end lost 0 bases, and 10 bases lay between the germline ends. There are 15 residues in the CDR3. This chain's CDR3 is CASSVLTGLNTEAFF. The CDR3 DNA follows: TGTGCCAGCAGCGTATTAACAGGGCTGAACACTGAAGCTTTCTTT.

The chain links TRBV28 to TRBJ2-2, with 7 bases fitting TRBD2. Germline trimming cut 7 bases from V and 7 bases from J; bases unmatched to any gene: 9. The CDR3 contains 14 residues. CDR1 is MDHEN, CDR2 SYDVKM, per germline. The CDR3 coding sequence is TGTGCCAGCACCCTTGGCGGGAGATTCGGGGAGCTGTTTTTT. This encodes CASTLGGRFGELFF.

The chain joins TRBV18 to TRBJ1-2; D ambiguous. CDR1 and CDR2 (germline): KGHSH, LQKENI. Trimming pared 6 bases from V and 4 bases from J, leaving 15 bases between. This CDR3 has 14 amino acids. The CDR3 DNA sequence: TGTGCCAGCTCCCTAGTTAAAGAAGGCTATGGCTACACCTTC. Amino acids: CASSLVKEGYGYTF.

This clone was counted a single time. The chain links TRBV20-1 to TRBJ2-5, with 13 bases aligning to TRBD2. This CDR3 region has 16 residues. V dropped 3 bases and J dropped 5; count of bases not matched to a gene: 9. The germline gives CDR1 DFQATT, CDR2 SNEGSKA (reference sequence). The CDR3: CSASRARTSGSETQYF. The CDR3, as DNA: TGCAGTGCTAGTCGTGCCCGGACTAGCGGGAGCGAGACCCAGTACTTC.

Points on this clone: In the same sample, other DNA sequences code for this CDR3. The chain has TRBV4-2 and TRBJ2-1, with D tentatively TRBD2 (6 bases). The germline V and J ends were trimmed by 0 bases and 3 bases, with 9 bases remaining between them. The CDR3 has 15 amino acids. Germline lookup yields CDR1 LGHNA and CDR2 YNFKEQ. The CDR3 spells CASSQETGDYNEQFF. In DNA form, the CDR3 reads TGTGCCAGCAGCCAAGAGACGGGGGACTACAATGAGCAGTTCTTC.

The CDR3 region is CASSPKTSGRTYEQYF. The DNA for the CDR3 is TGTGCCAGCAGCCCCAAGACTAGCGGGAGAACCTACGAGCAGTACTTC. The chain recombines TRBV3-1 (or the pseudogene TRBV3-2) with TRBJ2-7, with 12 bases lining up with TRBD2. The CDR3 is made up of 16 amino acids. With V trimmed by 4 bases and J by 2 bases, 6 bases remained unmatched. The V gene's germline CDR1 is LGHDT and CDR2 YNNKEL (reference sequence).

The chain combines TRBV5-1 with TRBJ2-7, with TRBD1 matching over 7 bases. The CDR3 is made up of 14 amino acids. The ends lost 4 bases at V and 3 bases at J; junction bases unmatched: 7. Germline loops: CDR1 SGHRS, CDR2 YFSETQ. DNA of the CDR3: TGCGCCAGCAGCGCTACGACAGGGTACTACGAGCAGTACTTC. Amino acid sequence: CASSATTGYYEQYF.

Here the CDR3 reads CASSYAGVGKDEQFF. In DNA, the CDR3 is TGTGCCAGCAGTTACGCGGGAGTTGGGAAGGATGAGCAGTTCTTC. The chain carries TRBV6-5 and TRBJ2-1; the match to TRBD2 covers 7 bases. Germline-derived CDR1 and CDR2 are MNHEY and SVGAGI. The ends lost 2 bases at V and 8 bases at J; junction bases unmatched: 9. There are 15 residues in the CDR3.

V gene TRBV30 combines with J gene TRBJ2-7; either TRBD1 or TRBD2 may supply D (6 bases each). Germline V CDR1 and CDR2: GTSNPN, SVGIG (reference sequence). The CDR3 runs 15 residues. Trimming took off 3 bases at V and 0 bases at J, with 15 bases between the two ends. The CDR3 sequence is CAWSPPWGASYEQYF. In DNA form, the CDR3 reads TGTGCCTGGAGCCCGCCCTGGGGGGCCTCCTACGAGCAGTACTTC.